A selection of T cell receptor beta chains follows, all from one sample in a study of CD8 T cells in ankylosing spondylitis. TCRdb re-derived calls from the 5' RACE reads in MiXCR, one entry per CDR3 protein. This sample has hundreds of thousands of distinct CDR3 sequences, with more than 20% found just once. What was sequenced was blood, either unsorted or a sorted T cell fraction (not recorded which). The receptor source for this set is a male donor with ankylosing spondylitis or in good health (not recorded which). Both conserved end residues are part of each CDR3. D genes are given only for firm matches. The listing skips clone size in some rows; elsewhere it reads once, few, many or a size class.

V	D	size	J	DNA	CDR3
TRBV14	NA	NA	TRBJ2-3	TGTGCCAGCAGCCAAGATCTCGCAGGGCCTAGCACAGATACGCAGTATTTT	CASSQDLAGPSTDTQYF
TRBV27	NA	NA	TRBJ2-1	TGTGCCAGCAGTCCCCAAGAGGATGAGCAGTTCTTC	CASSPQEDEQFF
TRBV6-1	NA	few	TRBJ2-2	TGTGCCAGCAGAGGGCTGGTCTACACCGGGGAGCTGTTTTTT	CASRGLVYTGELFF
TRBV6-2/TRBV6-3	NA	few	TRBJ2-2	TGTGCCAGCAGTTACCTGACCTCGGAGAACACCGGGGAGCTGTTTTTT	CASSYLTSENTGELFF
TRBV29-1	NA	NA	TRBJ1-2	TGCAGCGTTGACGGGTTAGAGGGGAACTATGGCTACACCTTC	CSVDGLEGNYGYTF
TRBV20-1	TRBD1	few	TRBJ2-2	TGCAGTGCTAGGGCCGGGACAGGCAACACCGGGGAGCTGTTTTTT	CSARAGTGNTGELFF
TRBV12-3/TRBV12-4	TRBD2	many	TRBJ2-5	TGTGCCAGCAGTTTCCTAGCGGGGGGAGAGACCCAGTACTTC	CASSFLAGGETQYF
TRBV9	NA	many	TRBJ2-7	TGTGCCAGCAGCGTAGGTCAAAACTCCTACGAGCAGTACTTC	CASSVGQNSYEQYF
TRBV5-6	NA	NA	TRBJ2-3	TGTGCCAGCAGCTTAGTGTGGAGAGGTTTCGGTGTAGATACGCAGTATTTT	CASSLVWRGFGVDTQYF
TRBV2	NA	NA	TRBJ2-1	TGTGCCAGCACCACGACCATTTCCTACAATGAGCAGTTCTTC	CASTTTISYNEQFF
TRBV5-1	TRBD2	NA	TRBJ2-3	TGCGCCAGCAGCGGGAGCGGAGCGGGGGGTTCCACAGATACGCAGTATTTT	CASSGSGAGGSTDTQYF
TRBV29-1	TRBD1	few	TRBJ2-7	TGCAGCGTTGAGGGACAGGGACCACACGAGCAGTACTTC	CSVEGQGPHEQYF
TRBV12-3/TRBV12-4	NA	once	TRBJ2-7	TGTGCCAGCAGTTACCTTCCAGGGGTCCACGAGCAGTACTTC	CASSYLPGVHEQYF
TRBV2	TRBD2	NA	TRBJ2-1	TGTGCCAGCCGATGGGAGGGGTCCTACAATGAGCAGTTCTTC	CASRWEGSYNEQFF
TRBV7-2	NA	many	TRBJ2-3	TGTGCCAGCAACCCAATTGGGGGAAACACAGATACGCAGTATTTT	CASNPIGGNTDTQYF
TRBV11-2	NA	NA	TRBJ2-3	TGTGCCAGCAGCTTAGTTGGTGGCCGGGATGATTGGAGAGATACGCAGTATTTT	CASSLVGGRDDWRDTQYF
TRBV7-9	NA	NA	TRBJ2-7	TGTGCCAGCAGCTTGGAGGATAACTACGAGCAGTACTTC	CASSLEDNYEQYF
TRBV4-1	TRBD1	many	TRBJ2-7	TGCGCCAGCAGCCAAGAGGACAGGGACTCCTACGAGCAGTACTTC	CASSQEDRDSYEQYF
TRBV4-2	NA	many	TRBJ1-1	TGTGCCAGCAGCCAAGGCAGAGAAGCTTTCTTT	CASSQGREAFF
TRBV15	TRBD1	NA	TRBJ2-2	TGTGCCACCGTGGACAGGTCGAACACCGGGGAGCTGTTTTTT	CATVDRSNTGELFF
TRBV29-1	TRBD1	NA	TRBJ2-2	TGCAGCGCCCGGGTCGGACAGGGGGTTTACGGGGAGCTGTTTTTT	CSARVGQGVYGELFF
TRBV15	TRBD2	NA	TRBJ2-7	TGTGCCACCAGGGGAGCTAGCGGGGGGCCCCCTGAGCAGTACTTC	CATRGASGGPPEQYF
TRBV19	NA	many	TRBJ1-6	TGTGCCACCAAGGCCCCGGGGACCATGTTTAATTCACCCCTCCACTTT	CATKAPGTMFNSPLHF
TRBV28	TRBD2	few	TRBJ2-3	TGTGCCAGCAGTCCCAGCGGGGGGGCTAGCACAGATACGCAGTATTTT	CASSPSGGASTDTQYF
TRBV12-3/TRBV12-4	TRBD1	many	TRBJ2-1	TGTGCCAGCAGCGCCGGGACAGCCAATGAGCAGTTCTTC	CASSAGTANEQFF
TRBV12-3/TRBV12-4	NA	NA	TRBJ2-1	TGTGCCCGCAGTTTAAACTTGGGCGCGGTCGTACGGTACAATGAGCAGTTCTTC	CARSLNLGAVVRYNEQFF
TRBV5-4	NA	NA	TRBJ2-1	TGTGCCAGCAGCCCCTGGCGGACCCAATACGCCTACAATGAGCAGTTCTTC	CASSPWRTQYAYNEQFF
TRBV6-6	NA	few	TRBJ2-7	TGTGCCAGCAGTGCCTCGGGGGACGACGAGCAGTACTTC	CASSASGDDEQYF
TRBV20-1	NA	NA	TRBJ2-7	TGCAGTGTACTGGGGGACTCCTACGAGCAGTACTTC	CSVLGDSYEQYF
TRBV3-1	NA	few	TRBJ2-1	TGTGCCAGCAGCCAAGATCCATCGAAACATACCGAGCAGTTCTTC	CASSQDPSKHTEQFF
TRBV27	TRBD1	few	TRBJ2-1	TGTGCCAGCAGTTTATCGAGGGGACAGTGGGGCAATGAGCAGTTCTTC	CASSLSRGQWGNEQFF
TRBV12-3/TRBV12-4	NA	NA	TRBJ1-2	TGTGCCAGCAGTTTCTTGACCGAGGGTGGCTACACCTTC	CASSFLTEGGYTF
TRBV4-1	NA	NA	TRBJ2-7	TGCGCCAGCAGCCCTTTGGGGGTCTCCTACGAGCAGTACTTC	CASSPLGVSYEQYF
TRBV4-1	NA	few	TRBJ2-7	TGCGCCAGCAGCCAGGGAAGACTAGTGAACGAGCAGTACTTC	CASSQGRLVNEQYF
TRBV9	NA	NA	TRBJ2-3	TGTGCCAGCAGCGGCATGGGCACAGATACGCAGTATTTT	CASSGMGTDTQYF
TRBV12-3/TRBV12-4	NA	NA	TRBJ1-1	TGTGCCAGCAGCGCGAATTTGAGAACTGAAGCTTTCTTT	CASSANLRTEAFF
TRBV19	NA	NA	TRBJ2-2	TGTGCCAGTAGTATAGGTCCCCCCCCTATTAACACCGGGGAGCTGTTTTTT	CASSIGPPPINTGELFF
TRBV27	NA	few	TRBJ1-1	TGTGCCAGCAGTTTAGGGGGGGGGGCGATTGAAGCTTTCTTT	CASSLGGGAIEAFF
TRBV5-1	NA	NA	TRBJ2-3	TGCGCCAGCAGCACGATCTTACAGGGAGTCACAGATACGCAGTATTTT	CASSTILQGVTDTQYF
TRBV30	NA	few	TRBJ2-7	TGTGCCTGGAGTGTAGGAGGGGAGCAGTACTTC	CAWSVGGEQYF
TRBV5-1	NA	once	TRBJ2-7	TGCGCCAGCAGCTTGTGGCAGGACCACTACGAGCAGTACTTC	CASSLWQDHYEQYF